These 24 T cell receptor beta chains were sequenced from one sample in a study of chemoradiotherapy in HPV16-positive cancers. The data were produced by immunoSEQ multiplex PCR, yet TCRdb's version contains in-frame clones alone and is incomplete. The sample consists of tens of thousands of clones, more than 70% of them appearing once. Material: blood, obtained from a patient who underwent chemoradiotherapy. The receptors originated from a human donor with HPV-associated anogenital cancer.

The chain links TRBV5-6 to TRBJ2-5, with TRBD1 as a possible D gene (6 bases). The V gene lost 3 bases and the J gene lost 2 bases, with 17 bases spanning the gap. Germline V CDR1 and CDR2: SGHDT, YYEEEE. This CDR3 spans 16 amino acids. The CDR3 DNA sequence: TGTGCCAGCAGCTACCTTCCGACAGGCCCACAAGAGACCCAGTACTTC. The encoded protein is CASSYLPTGPQETQYF.

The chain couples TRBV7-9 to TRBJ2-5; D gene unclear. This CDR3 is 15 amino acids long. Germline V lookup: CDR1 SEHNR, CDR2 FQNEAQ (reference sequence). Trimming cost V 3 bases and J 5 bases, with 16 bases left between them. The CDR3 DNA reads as TGTGCCAGCAGCTTCCCATTGGGTATGGCTGAGACCCAGTACTTC. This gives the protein CASSFPLGMAETQYF.

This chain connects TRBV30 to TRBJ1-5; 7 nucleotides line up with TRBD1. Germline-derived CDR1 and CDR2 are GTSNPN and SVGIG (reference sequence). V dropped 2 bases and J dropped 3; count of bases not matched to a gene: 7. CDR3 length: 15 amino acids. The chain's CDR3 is CAWSPMTGPNQPQHF. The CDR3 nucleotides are TGTGCCTGGAGTCCCATGACAGGGCCCAATCAGCCCCAGCATTTT.

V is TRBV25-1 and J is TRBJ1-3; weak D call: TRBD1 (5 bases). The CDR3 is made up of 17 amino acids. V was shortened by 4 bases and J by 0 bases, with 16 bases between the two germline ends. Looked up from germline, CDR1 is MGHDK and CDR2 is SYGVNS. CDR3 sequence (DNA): TGTGCCAGCAGTGGAGGGGTGGGGTTTACCTCTGGAAACACCATATATTTT. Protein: CASSGGVGFTSGNTIYF.

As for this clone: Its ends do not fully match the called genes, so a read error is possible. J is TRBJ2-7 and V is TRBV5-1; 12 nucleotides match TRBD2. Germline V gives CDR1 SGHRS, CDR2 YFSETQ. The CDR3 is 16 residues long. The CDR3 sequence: CASSGASGGAIYGQYF. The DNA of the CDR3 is TGCGCCAGCAGCGGAGCTAGCGGGGGGGCCATCTACGGGCAGTACTTC.

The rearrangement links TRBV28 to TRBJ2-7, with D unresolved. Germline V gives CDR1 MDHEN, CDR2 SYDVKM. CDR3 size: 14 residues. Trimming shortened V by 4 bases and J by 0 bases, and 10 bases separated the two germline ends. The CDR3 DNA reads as TGTGCCAGCAGTTCTCCGGACGGCTCCTACGAGCAGTACTTC. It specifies CASSSPDGSYEQYF.

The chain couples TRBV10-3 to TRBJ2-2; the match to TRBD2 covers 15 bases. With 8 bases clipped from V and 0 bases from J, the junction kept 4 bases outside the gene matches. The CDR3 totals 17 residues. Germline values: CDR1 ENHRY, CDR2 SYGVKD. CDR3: CAIGLAGGFANTGELFF. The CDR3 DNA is TGTGCCATCGGACTAGCGGGAGGGTTCGCGAACACCGGGGAGCTGTTTTTT.

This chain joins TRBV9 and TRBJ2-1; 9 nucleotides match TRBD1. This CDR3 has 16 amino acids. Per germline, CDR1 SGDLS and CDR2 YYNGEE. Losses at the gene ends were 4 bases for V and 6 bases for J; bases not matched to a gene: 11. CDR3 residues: CASSLRDRVVSNEQFF. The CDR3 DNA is TGTGCCAGCAGCCTGAGGGACAGGGTGGTAAGCAATGAGCAGTTCTTC.

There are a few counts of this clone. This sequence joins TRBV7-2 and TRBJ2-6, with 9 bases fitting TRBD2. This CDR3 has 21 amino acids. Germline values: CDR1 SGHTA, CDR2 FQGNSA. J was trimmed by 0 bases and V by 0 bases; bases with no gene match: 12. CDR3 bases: TGTGCCAGCAGCTTAGCGGGCCCTCCTCTAGCGGGAAGCTCTGGGGCCAACGTCCTGACTTTC. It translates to CASSLAGPPLAGSSGANVLTF.

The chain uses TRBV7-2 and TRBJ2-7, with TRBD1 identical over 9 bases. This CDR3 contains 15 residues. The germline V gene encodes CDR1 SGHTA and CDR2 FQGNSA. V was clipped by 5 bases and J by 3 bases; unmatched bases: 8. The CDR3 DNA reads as TGTGCCAGCAGCCAAACGGACAGGGGAGACTACGAGCAGTACTTC. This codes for CASSQTDRGDYEQYF.

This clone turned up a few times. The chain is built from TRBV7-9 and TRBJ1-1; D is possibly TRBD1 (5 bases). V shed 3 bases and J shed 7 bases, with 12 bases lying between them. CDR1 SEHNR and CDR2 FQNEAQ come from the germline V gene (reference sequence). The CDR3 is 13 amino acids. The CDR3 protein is CASSLIGADEAFF. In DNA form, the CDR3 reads TGTGCCAGCAGCTTGATAGGGGCGGATGAAGCTTTCTTT.

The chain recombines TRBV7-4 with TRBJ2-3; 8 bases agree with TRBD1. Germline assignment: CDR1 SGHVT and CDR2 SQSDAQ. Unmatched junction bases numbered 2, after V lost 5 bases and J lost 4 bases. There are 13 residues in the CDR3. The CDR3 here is CASSPRGPDTQYF. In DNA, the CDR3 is TGTGCCAGCAGCCCCAGGGGGCCAGATACGCAGTATTTT.

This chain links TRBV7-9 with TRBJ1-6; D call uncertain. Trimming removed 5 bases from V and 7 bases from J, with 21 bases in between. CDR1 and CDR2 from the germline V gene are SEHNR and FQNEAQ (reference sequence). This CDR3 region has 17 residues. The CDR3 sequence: CASSATNYREKNSPLHF. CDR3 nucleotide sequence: TGTGCCAGCAGCGCTACAAACTATCGAGAAAAGAATTCACCCCTCCACTTT. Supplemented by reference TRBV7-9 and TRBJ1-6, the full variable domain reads DTGVSQNPRHKITKRGQNVTFRCDPISEHNRLYWYRQTLGQGPEFLTYFQNEAQLEKSRLLSDRFSAERPKGSFSTLEIQRTEQGDSAMYLCASSATNYREKNSPLHFGNGTRLTVT.

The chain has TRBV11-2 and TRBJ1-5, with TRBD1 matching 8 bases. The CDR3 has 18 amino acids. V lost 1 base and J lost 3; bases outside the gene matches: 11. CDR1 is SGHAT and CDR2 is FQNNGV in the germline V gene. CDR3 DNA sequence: TGTGCCAGCAGCTTAGGTAGACAGGGGACCCCTTCCAATCAGCCCCAGCATTTT. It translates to CASSLGRQGTPSNQPQHF.

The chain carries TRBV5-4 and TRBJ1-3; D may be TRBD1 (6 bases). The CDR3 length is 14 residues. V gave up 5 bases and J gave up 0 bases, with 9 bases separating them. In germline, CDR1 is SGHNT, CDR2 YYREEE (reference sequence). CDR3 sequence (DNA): TGTGCCAGCAGTCCAGGGGTCTCTGGAAACACCATATATTTT. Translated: CASSPGVSGNTIYF.

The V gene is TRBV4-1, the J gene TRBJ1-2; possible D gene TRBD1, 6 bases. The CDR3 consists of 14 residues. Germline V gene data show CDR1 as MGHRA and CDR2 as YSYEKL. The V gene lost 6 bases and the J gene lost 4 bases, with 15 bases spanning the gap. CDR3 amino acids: CASRQDRTSYGYTF. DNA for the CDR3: TGCGCCAGCAGACAGGACAGAACCAGCTATGGCTACACCTTC.

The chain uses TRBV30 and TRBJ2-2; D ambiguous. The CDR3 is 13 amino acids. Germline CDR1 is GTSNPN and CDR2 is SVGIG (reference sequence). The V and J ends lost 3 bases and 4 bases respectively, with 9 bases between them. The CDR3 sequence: CAWRRLITGELFF. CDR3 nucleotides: TGTGCCTGGAGGAGGCTTATCACCGGGGAGCTGTTTTTT.

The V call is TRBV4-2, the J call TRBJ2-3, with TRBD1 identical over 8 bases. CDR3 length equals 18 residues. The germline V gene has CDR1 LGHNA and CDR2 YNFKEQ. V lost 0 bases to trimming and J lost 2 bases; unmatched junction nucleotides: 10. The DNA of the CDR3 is TGTGCCAGCAGCCAAGAGGTCACCGGGACAGGAATCACAGATACGCAGTATTTT. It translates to CASSQEVTGTGITDTQYF.

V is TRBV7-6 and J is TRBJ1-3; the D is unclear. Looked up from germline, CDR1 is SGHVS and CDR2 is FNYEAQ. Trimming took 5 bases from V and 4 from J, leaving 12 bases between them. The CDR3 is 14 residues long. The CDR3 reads CASSPQRRGNTIYF. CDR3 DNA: TGTGCCAGCAGCCCTCAGCGGAGGGGAAACACCATATATTTT. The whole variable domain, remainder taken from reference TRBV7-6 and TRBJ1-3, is GAGVSQSPRYKVTKRGQDVALRCDPISGHVSLYWYRQALGQGPEFLTYFNYEAQQDKSGLPNDRFSAERPEGSISTLTIQRTEQRDSAMYRCASSPQRRGNTIYFGEGSWLTVV.

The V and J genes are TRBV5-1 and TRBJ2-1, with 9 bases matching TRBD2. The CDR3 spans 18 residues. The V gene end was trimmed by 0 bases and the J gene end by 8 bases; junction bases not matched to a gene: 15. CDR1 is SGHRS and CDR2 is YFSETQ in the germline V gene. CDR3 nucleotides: TGCGCCAGCAGCTTGGCCGAGGGACTAGCTCCCGTCGTGGATGAGCAGTTCTTC. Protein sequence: CASSLAEGLAPVVDEQFF.

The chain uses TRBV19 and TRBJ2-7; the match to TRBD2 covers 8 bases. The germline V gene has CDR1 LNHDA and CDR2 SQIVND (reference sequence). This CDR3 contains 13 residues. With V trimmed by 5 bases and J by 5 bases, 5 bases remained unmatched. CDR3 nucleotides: TGTGCCAGTAGTGGAGCGGGGGCAAACGAGCAGTACTTC. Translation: CASSGAGANEQYF.

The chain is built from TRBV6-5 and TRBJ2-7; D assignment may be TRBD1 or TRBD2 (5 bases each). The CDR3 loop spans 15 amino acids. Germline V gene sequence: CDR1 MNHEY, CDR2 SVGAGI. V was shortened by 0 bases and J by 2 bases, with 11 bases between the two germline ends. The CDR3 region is CASSYSRGVTYEQYF. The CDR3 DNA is TGTGCCAGCAGTTACTCCCGAGGGGTTACCTACGAGCAGTACTTC.

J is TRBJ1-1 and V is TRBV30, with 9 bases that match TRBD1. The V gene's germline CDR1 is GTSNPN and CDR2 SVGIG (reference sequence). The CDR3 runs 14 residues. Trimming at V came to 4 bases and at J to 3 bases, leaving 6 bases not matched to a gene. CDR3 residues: CAWNPDRGYTEAFF. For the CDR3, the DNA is TGTGCCTGGAACCCCGACAGGGGGTACACTGAAGCTTTCTTT.

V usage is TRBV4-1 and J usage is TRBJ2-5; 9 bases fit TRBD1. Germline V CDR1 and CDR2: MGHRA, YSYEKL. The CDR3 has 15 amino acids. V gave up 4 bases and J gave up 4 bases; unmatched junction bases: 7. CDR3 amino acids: CASSLEQGAGETQYF. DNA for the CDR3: TGCGCCAGCAGCCTCGAACAGGGGGCAGGAGAGACCCAGTACTTC.